The next 15 T cell receptor beta chains were all read from a single sample in a study of T cell repertoires in cytomegalovirus infection. Antigen specificity for these receptors is unknown. TCRdb processed the reads anew with MiXCR; each CDR3 protein has one entry. The table shows around 360,000 distinct CDR3 sequences, with about 34% occurring only once. Source: cultured PBMCs, taken from culture after CMV antigen stimulation. Source of these receptors: a human donor in good health (CMV status not recorded). Some clones in this sample may be carry-over from other donors' samples.

This clonotype was detected only a few times. The V and J genes are TRBV11-2 and TRBJ2-7, with 7 bases aligning to TRBD1. The V segment lost 4 bases and the J segment 1 base; nucleotides outside the gene matches: 10. The germline gives CDR1 SGHAT, CDR2 FQNNGV. This CDR3 has 16 residues. The CDR3 loop reads CASSSWTGLMSYEQYV. The CDR3 DNA reads TGTGCCAGCAGCTCCTGGACAGGATTGATGTCCTACGAGCAGTACGTC.

This clonotype was seen at least ten times. The genes are TRBV7-8 and TRBJ2-1; 7 nucleotides match TRBD2. Trimming took 5 bases from V and 2 from J; bases not matched to a gene: 9. CDR3 length: 16 residues. Germline V gene sequence: CDR1 SGHVS, CDR2 FQNEAQ. DNA for the CDR3: TGTGCCAGCAGCCCTCGGGGTAGCGGGCCCTACAATGAGCAGTTCTTC. The encoded protein is CASSPRGSGPYNEQFF.

This rearrangement joins TRBV11-3 to TRBJ2-4, with 16 bases identical to TRBD2. This CDR3 region has 18 residues. The ends lost 5 bases at V and 8 bases at J; junction bases unmatched: 12. The V gene's germline CDR1 is SGHNT and CDR2 YENEEA. CDR3 loop: CASSPGAGLAGGRDIQYF. In nucleotides, the CDR3 is TGTGCCAGCAGCCCGGGCGCGGGACTAGCGGGAGGGAGGGACATTCAGTACTTC.

The V call is TRBV28, the J call TRBJ2-7; 7 positions agree with TRBD1. J was trimmed by 3 bases and V by 3 bases; bases with no gene match: 8. The CDR3 is 15 amino acids. Germline CDR1 is MDHEN and CDR2 is SYDVKM. The CDR3 region is CASSFTGVEDYEQYF. The DNA for the CDR3 is TGTGCCAGCAGTTTTACAGGGGTGGAGGACTACGAGCAGTACTTC.

In this sample, this clonotype turned up many times. This sequence joins TRBV7-9 and TRBJ2-6; TRBD2 aligns across 12 bases. CDR1 is SEHNR, CDR2 FQNEAQ, per germline (reference sequence). This CDR3 has 17 residues. V lost 3 bases, J lost 4 bases, and 4 bases stayed unmatched. The CDR3 sequence: CASSFLAGGPGANVLTF. Written as DNA, the CDR3 is TGTGCCAGCAGCTTTCTAGCGGGAGGGCCCGGGGCCAACGTCCTGACTTTC.

The chain carries TRBV5-8 and TRBJ1-1; a possible D gene is TRBD1 (6 bases). CDR3 length: 16 residues. V lost 4 bases and J 0 bases, leaving 16 bases between the germline ends. Germline CDR1 is SGHTS and CDR2 is YDEGEE. The CDR3 sequence is CASSADSLPLNTEAFF. The DNA of the CDR3 is TGTGCCAGCAGCGCGGACAGTCTGCCCTTGAACACTGAAGCTTTCTTT. The variable domain in full, with the rest retrieved from reference TRBV5-8 and TRBJ1-1, is EAGVTQSPTHLIKTRGQQATLRCSPISGHTSVYWYQQALGLGLQFLLWYDEGEERNRGNFPPRFSGRQFPNYSSELNVNALELEDSALYLCASSADSLPLNTEAFFGQGTRLTVV.

This clonotype appeared a few times. The chain employs TRBV7-9 and TRBJ2-5; D is possibly TRBD2 (6 bases). The length of the CDR3 is 16 residues. Looked up from germline, CDR1 is SEHNR and CDR2 is FQNEAQ (reference sequence). V lost 5 bases and J lost 4, with 20 bases in between. CDR3 DNA: TGTGCCAGCAGCCCAGTAGCGGACCCCCAGGGAGAGACCCAGTACTTC. This gives the protein CASSPVADPQGETQYF.

V gene TRBV4-1 combines with J gene TRBJ1-1, with D maybe TRBD1 (6 bases). Germline V lookup: CDR1 MGHRA, CDR2 YSYEKL. The V and J ends lost 0 bases and 0 bases respectively, with 11 bases between them. The CDR3 totals 16 residues. This chain's CDR3 is CASSQDLGQMNTEAFF. The CDR3 DNA reads TGCGCCAGCAGCCAAGATTTGGGACAAATGAACACTGAAGCTTTCTTT.

This clonotype was seen many times. The chain carries TRBV7-2 and TRBJ2-7, with D perhaps matching TRBD1 or TRBD2 (6 bases each). The length of the CDR3 is 17 residues. In germline, CDR1 is SGHTA, CDR2 FQGNSA. V lost 5 bases, J lost 7 bases, and 27 bases lay in between. CDR3 loop: CASSPQSIVGGGLEQYV. Written as DNA, the CDR3 is TGTGCCAGCAGCCCCCAGAGCATCGTAGGGGGAGGCCTTGAGCAGTACGTC.

This clonotype was seen more than once but under ten times. The rearrangement links TRBV12-3 or TRBV12-4 to TRBJ2-3, with 9 bases lining up with TRBD2. V lost 6 bases and J lost 1; bases outside the gene matches: 20. CDR3 size: 20 residues. DNA for the CDR3: TGTGCCAGCAGCCGGGAAGGGGGTTCTAGCGGGGCGTGGGGCACAGATACGCAGTATTTT. Amino acids: CASSREGGSSGAWGTDTQYF.

This clonotype showed up just a few times. The chain uses TRBV7-2 and TRBJ2-7; D is undetermined. The CDR3 totals 13 residues. Between the trimmed V and J ends, which lost 3 bases and 3 bases, there was a span of 9 bases. Germline V CDR1 and CDR2: SGHTA, FQGNSA. The DNA for the CDR3 is TGTGCCAGCAGCTTCCTCGGGCTCTACGAGCAGTACTTC. It specifies CASSFLGLYEQYF.

This sequence joins TRBV6-5 and TRBJ2-7, with 9 bases that match TRBD2. Germline V gives CDR1 MNHEY, CDR2 SVGAGI. Germline trimming cut 2 bases from V and 7 bases from J; bases unmatched to any gene: 3. The CDR3 covers 13 residues. The CDR3, as DNA: TGTGCCAGCAGTTACGCGGGGGGGCAGGAGCAGTACTTC. Its protein is CASSYAGGQEQYF.

The chain is built from TRBV9 and TRBJ1-1; D gene uncertain. The length of the CDR3 is 14 residues. Trimming removed 1 base at V and 1 base at J, with 8 bases between. The germline CDR1 and CDR2 sequences are SGDLS and YYNGEE. CDR3 sequence reads: CASSVRSTNTEAFF. As DNA, the CDR3 is TGTGCCAGCAGCGTAAGGAGTACGAACACTGAAGCTTTCTTT.

This clonotype has just a few counts. The chain couples TRBV5-4 to TRBJ2-5, with TRBD2 matching over 10 bases. Germline CDR1 is SGHNT and CDR2 is YYREEE (reference sequence). The CDR3 has 15 residues. With V trimmed by 0 bases and J by 8 bases, 7 bases remained unmatched. Written as DNA, the CDR3 is TGTGCCAGCAGCTTGGCCGAGGCTAGCGGGAGTACCCAGTACTTC. It is translated as CASSLAEASGSTQYF.

This clonotype has only a few counts. The rearrangement joins TRBV19 to TRBJ2-1; D may be TRBD1 or TRBD2 (5 bases each). The CDR3 runs 14 residues. The V end lost 0 bases, the J end lost 9 bases, and 12 bases lay between the germline ends. Per the germline V gene, CDR1 is LNHDA and CDR2 is SQIVND (reference sequence). CDR3 region: CASSIDLTRGEQFF. The CDR3 nucleotides are TGTGCCAGTAGTATAGATCTCACTAGGGGTGAGCAGTTCTTC. Combining the CDR3 with reference TRBV19 and TRBJ2-1 gives the whole variable domain DGGITQSPKYLFRKEGQNVTLSCEQNLNHDAMYWYRQDPGQGLRLIYYSQIVNDFQKGDIAEGYSVSREKKESFPLTVTSAQKNPTAFYLCASSIDLTRGEQFFGPGTRLTVL.